This T cell receptor (beta chain) originates from a study of control samples from healthy donors and cancer patients. V lost 1 base, J lost 4 bases, and 5 bases lay in between. The CDR3 totals 13 residues. Germline V gene sequence: CDR1 SGHVS, CDR2 FQNEAQ. Method: immunoSEQ multiplex PCR; TCRdb's copy keeps in-frame clones and lacks some. The repertoire holds about 100,000 clones, roughly 94% seen once, with 2% to 2.5% in the top ten. This sequence was found in a woman between 18 and 29 years old in good health. This chain uses TRBV7-8 with TRBJ1-5; no definite D call. What was sequenced was blood. In DNA, the CDR3 is TGTGCCAGCAGCTTAGTACGGAATCAGCCCCAGCATTTT. Translated, it gives CASSLVRNQPQHF.